This TCR beta chain originates from a study of T cell clonality in common variable immunodeficiency. Regarding the study as a whole: Common variable immunodeficiency TCR beta sequences reportedly had fewer deletions and N-nucleotide insertions. TCRbeta clonality was increased in CVID versus healthy controls.

This clone showed up many times. The antigen is undetermined. The CDR3 end is not reached by the read, which stops 3 residues before it; the germline J gene fills it in. Per the germline V gene, CDR1 is SQVTM and CDR2 is ANQGSEA. Trimming left V 4 bases short and J 1 base short, with 12 bases between. CDR3 length: 14 amino acids. The table came from immunoSEQ multiplex PCR; TCRdb's copy has only in-frame clones and leaves some out. This sample has approximately 30,000 clones, each found more than once. Heparinized whole blood, 5 to 8 ml, came from each donor. The chain carries TRBV29-1 and TRBJ2-3; no definite D call. Specimen: peripheral blood mononuclear cells. This TCR came from a person between 18 and 75 years old in good health. CDR3 DNA (partial): TGCAGCGTTGGTCTTTCCCCTGGCACAGATACG. Amino acid sequence: CSVGLSPGTDT. The complete CDR3 reads CSVGLSPGTDTQYF.